This TCR beta chain was identified in a study of blood T cell repertoires in COVID-19. Method: immunoSEQ multiplex PCR; TCRdb's copy keeps in-frame clones and lacks some. Of a few hundred thousand clones in the sample, 70% to 85% are singletons; the top ten hold about 1.4%. In germline, CDR1 is MNHNS, CDR2 SASEGT. This CDR3 has 18 residues. V dropped 2 bases and J dropped 3 bases, with 22 bases sitting between them. This TCR derives from a woman aged 40 to 55 who had recovered from COVID-19. V and J are TRBV6-1 and TRBJ1-1; D remains ambiguous. The sample consisted of peripheral blood. CDR3 nucleotides: TGTGCCAGCAGTGAAACCCCAATGAGGCAGCTGGGTTACACTGAAGCTTTCTTT. Protein product: CASSETPMRQLGYTEAFF.